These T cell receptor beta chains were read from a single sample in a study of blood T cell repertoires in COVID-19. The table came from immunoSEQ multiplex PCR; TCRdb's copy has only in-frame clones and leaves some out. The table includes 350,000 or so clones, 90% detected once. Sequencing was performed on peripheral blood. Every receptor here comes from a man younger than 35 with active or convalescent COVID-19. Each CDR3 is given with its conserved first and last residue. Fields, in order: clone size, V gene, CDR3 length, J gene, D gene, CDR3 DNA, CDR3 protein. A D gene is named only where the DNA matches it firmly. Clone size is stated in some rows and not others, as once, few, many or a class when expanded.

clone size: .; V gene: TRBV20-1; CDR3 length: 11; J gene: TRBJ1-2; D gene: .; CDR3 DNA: TGCAGTGCTAGTAGGTCACAGGGCTACACCTTC; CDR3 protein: CSASRSQGYTF
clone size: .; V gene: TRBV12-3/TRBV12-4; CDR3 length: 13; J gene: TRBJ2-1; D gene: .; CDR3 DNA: TGTGCCAGCAGAGGGACTCTCAACAATGAGCAGTTCTTC; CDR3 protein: CASRGTLNNEQFF
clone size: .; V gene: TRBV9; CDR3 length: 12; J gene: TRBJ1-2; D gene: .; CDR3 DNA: TGTGCCAGCAGCAAATTAGGGGATGGCTACACCTTC; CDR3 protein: CASSKLGDGYTF
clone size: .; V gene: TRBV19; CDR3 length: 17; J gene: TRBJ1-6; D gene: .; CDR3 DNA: TGTGCCAGTAGTGACCCCTGGGAGAGCTCCTATAATTCACCCCTCCACTTT; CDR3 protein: CASSDPWESSYNSPLHF
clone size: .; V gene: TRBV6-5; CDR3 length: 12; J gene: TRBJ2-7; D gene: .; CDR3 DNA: TGTGCCAGCAGTAGGGGCTCCTACGAGCAGTACTTC; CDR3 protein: CASSRGSYEQYF
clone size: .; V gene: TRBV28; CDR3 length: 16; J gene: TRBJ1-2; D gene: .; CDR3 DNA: TGTGCCAGCAGTTTATTCCGTCCGGAACAGGCAGGTGGCTACACCTTC; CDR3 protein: CASSLFRPEQAGGYTF
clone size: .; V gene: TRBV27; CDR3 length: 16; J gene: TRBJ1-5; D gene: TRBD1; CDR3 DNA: TGTGCCAGCAGTGGGGGCTGGCAGGGGGAAGCCGAGCCCCAGCATTTT; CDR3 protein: CASSGGWQGEAEPQHF
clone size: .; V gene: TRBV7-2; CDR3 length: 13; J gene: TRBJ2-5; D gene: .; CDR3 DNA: TGTGCCAGCAGCTTAGTAGGGAGAGAGACCCAGTACTTC; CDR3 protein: CASSLVGRETQYF
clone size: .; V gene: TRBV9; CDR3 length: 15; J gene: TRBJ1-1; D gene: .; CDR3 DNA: TGTGCCAGCAGCGTAGAGGGGTTAATGAACACTGAAGCTTTCTTT; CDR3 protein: CASSVEGLMNTEAFF
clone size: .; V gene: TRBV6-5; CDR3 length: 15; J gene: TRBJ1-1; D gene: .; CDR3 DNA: TGTGCCAGCAGTAAACGGCAGACACCCAACACTGAAGCTTTCTTT; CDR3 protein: CASSKRQTPNTEAFF
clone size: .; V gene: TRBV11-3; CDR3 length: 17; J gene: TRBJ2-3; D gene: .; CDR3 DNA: TGTGCCAGCAGCTTAGGAATCAATCATAGCCCCACAGATACGCAGTATTTT; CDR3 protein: CASSLGINHSPTDTQYF
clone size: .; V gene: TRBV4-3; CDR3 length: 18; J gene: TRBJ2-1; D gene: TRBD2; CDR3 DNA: TGCGCCAGCAGCCAAGGACCAGCGGGGGGTAAGGGATACAATGAGCAGTTCTTC; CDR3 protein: CASSQGPAGGKGYNEQFF
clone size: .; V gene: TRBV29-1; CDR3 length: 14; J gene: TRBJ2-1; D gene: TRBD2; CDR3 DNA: TGCAGCGTTGTCCTGACTAGCGGGGGATATGAGCAGTTCTTC; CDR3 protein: CSVVLTSGGYEQFF
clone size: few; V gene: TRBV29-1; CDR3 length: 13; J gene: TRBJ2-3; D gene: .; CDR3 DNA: TGCAGCGTTGAGCCACGGTTCACAGATACGCAGTATTTT; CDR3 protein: CSVEPRFTDTQYF
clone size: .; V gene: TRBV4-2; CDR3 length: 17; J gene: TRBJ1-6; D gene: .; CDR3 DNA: TGTGCCAGCAGCCAAGAGAGTTTGGCAGGGATGGATTCACCCCTCCACTTT; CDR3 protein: CASSQESLAGMDSPLHF
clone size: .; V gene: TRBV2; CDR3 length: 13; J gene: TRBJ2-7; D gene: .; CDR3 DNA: TGTGCCAGCAGTCTAGACAGATCCTACGAGCAGTACTTC; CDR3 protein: CASSLDRSYEQYF
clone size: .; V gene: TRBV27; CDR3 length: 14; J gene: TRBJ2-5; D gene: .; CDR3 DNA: TGTGCCAGCAGTAACAGACACGATCAAGAGACCCAGTACTTC; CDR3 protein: CASSNRHDQETQYF
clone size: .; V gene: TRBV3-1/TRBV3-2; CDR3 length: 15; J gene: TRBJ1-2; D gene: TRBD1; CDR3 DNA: TGTGCCAGCAGCCCCCACGGACAGGTAGGGCTCGGCTACACCTTC; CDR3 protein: CASSPHGQVGLGYTF
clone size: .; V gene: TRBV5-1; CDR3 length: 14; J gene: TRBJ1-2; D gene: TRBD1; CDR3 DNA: TGCGCCAGCAGCTTGGTACAGGGGATCATTGGCTACACCTTC; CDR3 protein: CASSLVQGIIGYTF
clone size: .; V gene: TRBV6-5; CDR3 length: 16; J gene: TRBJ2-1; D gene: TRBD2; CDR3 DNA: TGTGCCAGCAGTTACGAGGGCGGGAGCTCCTACAATGAGCAGTTCTTC; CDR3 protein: CASSYEGGSSYNEQFF
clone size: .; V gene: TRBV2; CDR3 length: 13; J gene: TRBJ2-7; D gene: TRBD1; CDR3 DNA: TGTGCCAGCAGTAGACAGGGAGACTACGAGCAGTACTTC; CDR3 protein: CASSRQGDYEQYF
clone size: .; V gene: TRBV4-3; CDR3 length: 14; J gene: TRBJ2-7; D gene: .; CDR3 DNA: TGCGCCAGCAGCCGAGTTGGCGGGGCGGCCGAGCAGTACTTC; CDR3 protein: CASSRVGGAAEQYF
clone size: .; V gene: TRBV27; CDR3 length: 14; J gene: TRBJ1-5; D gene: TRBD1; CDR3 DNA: TGTGCCAGTCGCTACCAGGGGGTGAATCAGCCCCAGCATTTT; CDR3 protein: CASRYQGVNQPQHF
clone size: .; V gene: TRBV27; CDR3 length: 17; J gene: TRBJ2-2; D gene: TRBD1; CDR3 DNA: TGTGCCAGCAGTAAGAGCCCCGGGACAGGGAGCACCGGGGAGCTGTTTTTT; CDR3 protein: CASSKSPGTGSTGELFF
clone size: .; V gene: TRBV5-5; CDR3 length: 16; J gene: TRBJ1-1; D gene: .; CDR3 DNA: TGTGCCAGCAGCTTTTCAGGGAGGCAGTGGGACACTGAAGCTTTCTTT; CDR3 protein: CASSFSGRQWDTEAFF
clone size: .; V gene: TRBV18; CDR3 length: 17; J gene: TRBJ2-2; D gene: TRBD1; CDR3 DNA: TGTGCCAGCTCACCTAGGACAGGGTTCGGTGGCACCGGGGAGCTGTTTTTT; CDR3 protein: CASSPRTGFGGTGELFF
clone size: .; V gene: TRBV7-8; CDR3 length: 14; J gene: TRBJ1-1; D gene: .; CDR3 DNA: TGTGCCAGCAGCCACAGACGCGGGGACACTGAAGCTTTCTTT; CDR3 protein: CASSHRRGDTEAFF
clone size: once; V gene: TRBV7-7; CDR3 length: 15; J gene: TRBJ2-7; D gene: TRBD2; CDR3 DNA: TGTGCCAGCAGCTTATCGGACGGGGGGAACTACGAGCAGTACTTC; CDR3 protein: CASSLSDGGNYEQYF
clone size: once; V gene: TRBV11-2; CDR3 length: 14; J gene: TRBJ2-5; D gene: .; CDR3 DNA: TGTGCCAGCAGCCAAGGGCCAGGGCAAGAGACCCAGTACTTC; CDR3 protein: CASSQGPGQETQYF
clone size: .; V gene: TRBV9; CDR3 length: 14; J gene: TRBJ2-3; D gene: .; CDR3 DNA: TGTGCCAGCAGCGCTGGGACTTCGCCAGATACGCAGTATTTT; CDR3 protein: CASSAGTSPDTQYF
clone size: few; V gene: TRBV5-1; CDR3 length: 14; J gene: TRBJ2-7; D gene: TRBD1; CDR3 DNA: TGCGCCAGCAGCTGGGACAGCAGCTCCTACGAGCAGTACTTC; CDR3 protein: CASSWDSSSYEQYF
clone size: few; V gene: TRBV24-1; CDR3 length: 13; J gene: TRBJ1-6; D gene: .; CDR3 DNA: TGTGCCACCTCAGACACCAAGAATTCACCCCTCCACTTT; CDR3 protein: CATSDTKNSPLHF
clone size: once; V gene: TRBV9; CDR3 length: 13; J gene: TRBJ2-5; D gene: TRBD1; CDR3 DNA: TGTGCCAGCAGCGCGGACAGGGGACAGACCCAGTACTTC; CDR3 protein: CASSADRGQTQYF